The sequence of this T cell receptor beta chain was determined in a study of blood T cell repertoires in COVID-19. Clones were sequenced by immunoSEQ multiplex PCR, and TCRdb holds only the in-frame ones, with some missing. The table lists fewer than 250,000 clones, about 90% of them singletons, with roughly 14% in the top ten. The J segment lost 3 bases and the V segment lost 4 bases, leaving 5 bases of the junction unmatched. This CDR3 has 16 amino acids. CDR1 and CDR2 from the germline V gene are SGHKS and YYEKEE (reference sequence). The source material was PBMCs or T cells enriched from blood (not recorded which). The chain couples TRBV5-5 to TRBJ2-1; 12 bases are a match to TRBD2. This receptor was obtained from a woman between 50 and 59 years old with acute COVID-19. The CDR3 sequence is CASSETSGRFYNEQFF. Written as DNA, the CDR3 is TGTGCCAGCAGCGAGACTAGCGGGAGATTCTACAATGAGCAGTTCTTC.